Shown below are 4 T cell receptor beta chains from a single sample sequenced in a study of shared clonotypes between healthy human individuals. Sequencing used immunoSEQ multiplex PCR; TCRdb keeps in-frame clones, though not all of them. This sample has about 1.5 million clones, with approximately 98% found just once. Input material: naive CD4+ T cells sorted from blood. The subset denotes: CD45RA+ positively selected. These receptors were collected from a man aged 30-40 years in good health.

The V gene is TRBV29-1, the J gene TRBJ2-7, with 9 bases aligning to TRBD1. With 0 bases clipped from V and 7 bases from J, the junction kept 13 bases outside the gene matches. The CDR3 length is 16 residues. CDR1 and CDR2 (germline): SQVTM, ANQGSEA. The CDR3 loop reads CSVEEFREDRGFEQYF. The CDR3 nucleotides read TGCAGCGTTGAAGAGTTTCGAGAGGACAGGGGATTTGAGCAGTACTTC.

The V gene is TRBV27, the J gene TRBJ2-2; 7 bases align to TRBD2. Germline lookup yields CDR1 MNHEY and CDR2 SMNVEV (reference sequence). The CDR3 sequence is 19 residues long. J lost 7 bases, V lost 3 bases, and 20 bases had no gene match. The CDR3 DNA sequence: TGTGCCAGCAGTTTCCGCTTTGTCGTGCTAGCGGAGGGCGGCGGGGAGCTGTTTTTT. Protein sequence: CASSFRFVVLAEGGGELFF.

CDR3 loop: CASTRDGLSYEQYF. As DNA, the CDR3 is TGTGCCAGCACAAGAGATGGCTTAAGCTACGAGCAGTACTTC. The V gene is TRBV7-2, the J gene TRBJ2-7; D is uncertain. Germline CDR1 reads SGHTA; CDR2 reads FQGNSA. The V end was cut by 7 bases, the J end by 3 bases, with 16 bases between. The CDR3 length is 14 residues.

On this clone: This sample also contains other DNA sequences that code for the same CDR3. The chain links TRBV5-4 to TRBJ1-2; 8 bases fit TRBD1. The CDR3 runs 15 residues. From germline, CDR1 is SGHNT and CDR2 YYREEE (reference sequence). V gave up 4 bases and J gave up 5 bases; unmatched junction bases: 10. Here the CDR3 DNA reads TGTGCCAGCAGCCCGCCGGGACAGGCTTTTTATGGCTACACCTTC. This sequence encodes CASSPPGQAFYGYTF.